The 11 T cell receptor beta chains below all came from one sample that was sequenced in a study of cytotoxic CD8 clonotypes in ibrutinib-treated CLL. The protocol was immunoSEQ multiplex PCR, while the TCRdb copy is restricted to in-frame clones and leaves out a portion. The table includes some 84,000 clones, 86% detected once. The specimen was PBMCs, collected before ibrutinib treatment. The receptors stem from a human donor with chronic lymphocytic leukemia.

V usage is TRBV27 and J usage is TRBJ2-7, with a possible D match to TRBD2 (6 bases). The V and J ends lost 6 bases and 3 bases respectively, with 18 bases between them. Germline CDR1 is MNHEY and CDR2 is SMNVEV (reference sequence). This CDR3 comprises 15 residues. In nucleotides, the CDR3 is TGTGCCAGCAGCTCGGGGAGGAGCGGTAGCTACGAGCAGTACTTC. As protein: CASSSGRSGSYEQYF.

The chain carries TRBV6-1 and TRBJ2-3, with 9 bases aligning to TRBD2. Trimming removed 2 bases from V and 3 bases from J; junction bases left unmatched: 6. The CDR3 contains 16 residues. The germline V gene encodes CDR1 MNHNS and CDR2 SASEGT. The CDR3 sequence is CASSEMAGGGTDTQYF. The DNA for the CDR3 is TGTGCCAGCAGTGAAATGGCGGGAGGGGGTACAGATACGCAGTATTTT.

The V and J genes are TRBV6-4 and TRBJ2-1, with D uncertain. The germline CDR1 and CDR2 sequences are MRHNA and SNTAGT. V gave up 0 bases and J gave up 5 bases, with 14 bases separating them. The CDR3 has 16 amino acids. CDR3 bases: TGTGCCAGCAGTGACTCGTACGACGCCCAGCACAATGAGCAGTTCTTC. Residues: CASSDSYDAQHNEQFF.

The chain recombines TRBV28 with TRBJ2-7, with no clear D. The germline CDR1 and CDR2 sequences are MDHEN and SYDVKM. This CDR3 is 15 amino acids long. V lost 1 base and J lost 2, with 12 bases in between. The CDR3 bases are TGTGCCAGCAGTTTATTTTTGCGGTTCACCTACGAGCAGTACTTC. Translating it yields CASSLFLRFTYEQYF. Supplemented by reference TRBV28 and TRBJ2-7, the full variable domain reads DVKVTQSSRYLVKRTGEKVFLECVQDMDHENMFWYRQDPGLGLRLIYFSYDVKMKEKGDIPEGYSVSREKKERFSLILESASTNQTSMYLCASSLFLRFTYEQYFGPGTRLTVT.

A few counts support this clone. The chain joins TRBV5-6 to TRBJ2-7, with 11 bases that match TRBD1. The germline CDR1 and CDR2 sequences are SGHDT and YYEEEE. This CDR3 has 14 residues. V gave up 4 bases and J gave up 2 bases; unmatched junction bases: 2. CDR3 sequence reads: CASSPGQGAYEQYF. CDR3 bases: TGTGCCAGCAGCCCGGGACAGGGGGCCTACGAGCAGTACTTC.

The J gene is TRBJ2-1, the V gene TRBV28; 8 nucleotides agree with TRBD1. CDR1 and CDR2 from the germline V gene are MDHEN and SYDVKM. The CDR3 loop spans 16 amino acids. The V gene end was trimmed by 1 base and the J gene end by 7 bases; junction bases not matched to a gene: 9. The CDR3 is CASSLYGQGNRNEQFF. CDR3 DNA sequence: TGTGCCAGCAGTTTATATGGACAGGGTAATAGAAATGAGCAGTTCTTC.

In nucleotides, the CDR3 is TGCAGCGTTGTTAGGTATGGGGACAGATTAAAAGAGACCCAGTACTTC. Its translation is CSVVRYGDRLKETQYF. This chain links TRBV29-1 with TRBJ2-5; TRBD1 aligns across 7 bases. The junction had 14 bases not matched to a gene; V was cut back by 4 bases and J by 3 bases. The CDR3 is made up of 16 amino acids. Germline-derived CDR1 and CDR2 are SQVTM and ANQGSEA.

This clone appeared a single time. V gene TRBV5-1 combines with J gene TRBJ2-7; D remains ambiguous. This CDR3 region has 14 residues. Germline V CDR1 and CDR2: SGHRS, YFSETQ. Trimming cost V 0 bases and J 2 bases, with 9 bases left between them. The CDR3 region has the DNA TGCGCCAGCAGCTTGGTTGTGTTCCCCTACGAGCAGTACTTC. Encoded protein: CASSLVVFPYEQYF.

This clone showed up just a few times. The rearrangement joins TRBV27 to TRBJ2-7, with 7 positions matching TRBD2. The CDR3 extends over 13 amino acids. The V gene end was trimmed by 2 bases and the J gene end by 4 bases; junction bases not matched to a gene: 2. CDR1 and CDR2 from the germline V gene are MNHEY and SMNVEV (reference sequence). CDR3 DNA sequence: TGTGCCAGCAGTTTAGGGGGGGGTTACGAGCAGTACTTC. Its protein is CASSLGGGYEQYF.

This clone was counted only a few times. DNA of the CDR3: TGTGCCAGCAGAACCAACGCGGGAGGCTACACCTTC. Its translation: CASRTNAGGYTF. V gene TRBV27 combines with J gene TRBJ1-2; D not certain. CDR1 is MNHEY, CDR2 SMNVEV, per germline (reference sequence). The V and J ends lost 6 bases and 8 bases respectively, with 13 bases between them. This CDR3 contains 12 residues.

This chain joins TRBV10-3 and TRBJ2-7; D gene uncertain. The germline gives CDR1 ENHRY, CDR2 SYGVKD. This CDR3 region has 14 residues. V was shortened by 1 base and J by 0 bases, with 7 bases between the two germline ends. CDR3 sequence reads: CAISELADSYEQYF. DNA of the CDR3: TGTGCCATCAGTGAGTTAGCTGACTCCTACGAGCAGTACTTC.